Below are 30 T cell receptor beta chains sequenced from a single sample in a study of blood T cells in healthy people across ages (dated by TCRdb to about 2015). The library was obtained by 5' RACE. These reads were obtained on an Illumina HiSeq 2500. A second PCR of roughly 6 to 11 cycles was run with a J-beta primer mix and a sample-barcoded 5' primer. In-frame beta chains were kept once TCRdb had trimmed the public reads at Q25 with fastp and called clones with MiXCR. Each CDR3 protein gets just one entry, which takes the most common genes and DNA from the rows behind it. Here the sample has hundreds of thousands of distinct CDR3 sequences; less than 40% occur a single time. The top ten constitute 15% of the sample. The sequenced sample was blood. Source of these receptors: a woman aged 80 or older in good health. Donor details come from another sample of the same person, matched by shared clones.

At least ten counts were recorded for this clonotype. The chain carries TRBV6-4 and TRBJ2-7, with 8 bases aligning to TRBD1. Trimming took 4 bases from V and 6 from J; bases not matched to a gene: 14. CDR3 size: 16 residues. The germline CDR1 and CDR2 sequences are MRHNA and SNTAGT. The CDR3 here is CASSADAGTGLFEQYF. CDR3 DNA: TGTGCCAGCAGTGCGGACGCCGGGACAGGCCTTTTCGAGCAGTACTTC.

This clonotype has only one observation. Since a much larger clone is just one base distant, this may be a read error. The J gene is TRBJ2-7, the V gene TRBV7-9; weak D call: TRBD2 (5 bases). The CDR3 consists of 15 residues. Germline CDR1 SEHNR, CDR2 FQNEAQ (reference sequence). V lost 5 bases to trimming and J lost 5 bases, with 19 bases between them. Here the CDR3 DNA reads TGTGCCAGCAGCCCCCCAGTCGGGGTCCGCCACGAGCAGTACTTC. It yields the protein CASSPPVGVRHEQYF.

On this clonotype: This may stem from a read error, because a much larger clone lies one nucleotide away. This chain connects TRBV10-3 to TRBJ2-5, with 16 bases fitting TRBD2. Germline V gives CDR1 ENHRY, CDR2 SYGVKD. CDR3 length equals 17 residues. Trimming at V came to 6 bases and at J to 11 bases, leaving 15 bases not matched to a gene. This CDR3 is CAIRPGLAGGPVDEQYF. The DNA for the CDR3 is TGTGCCATCAGACCGGGACTAGCGGGGGGGCCCGTCGATGAGCAGTACTTC.

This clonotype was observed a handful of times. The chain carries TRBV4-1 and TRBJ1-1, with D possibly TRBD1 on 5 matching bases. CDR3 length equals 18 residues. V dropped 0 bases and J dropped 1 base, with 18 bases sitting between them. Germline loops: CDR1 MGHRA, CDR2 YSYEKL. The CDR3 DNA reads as TGCGCCAGCAGCCAAGAAAAGCCGGACCGGGACTGGAACACTGAAGCTTTCTTT. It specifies CASSQEKPDRDWNTEAFF.

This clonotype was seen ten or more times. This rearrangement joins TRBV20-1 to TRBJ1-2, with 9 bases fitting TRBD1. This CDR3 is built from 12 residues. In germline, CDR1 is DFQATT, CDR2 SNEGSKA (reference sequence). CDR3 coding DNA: TGCAGGCCACCGGGACAGGGCTATGGCTACACCTTC. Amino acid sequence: CRPPGQGYGYTF.

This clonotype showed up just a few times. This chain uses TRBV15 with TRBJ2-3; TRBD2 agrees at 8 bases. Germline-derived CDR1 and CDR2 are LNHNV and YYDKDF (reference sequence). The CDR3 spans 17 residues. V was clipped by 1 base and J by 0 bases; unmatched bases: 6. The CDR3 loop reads CATSRGTSGSSTDTQYF. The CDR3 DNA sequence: TGTGCCACCAGCAGAGGAACTAGCGGTTCTAGCACAGATACGCAGTATTTT.

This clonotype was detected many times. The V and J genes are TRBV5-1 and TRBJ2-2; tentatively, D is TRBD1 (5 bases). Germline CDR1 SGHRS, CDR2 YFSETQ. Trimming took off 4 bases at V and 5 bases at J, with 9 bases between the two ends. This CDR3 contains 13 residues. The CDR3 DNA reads TGCGCCAGCAGCCTCCAGGGAACCGGGGAGCTGTTTTTT. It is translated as CASSLQGTGELFF.

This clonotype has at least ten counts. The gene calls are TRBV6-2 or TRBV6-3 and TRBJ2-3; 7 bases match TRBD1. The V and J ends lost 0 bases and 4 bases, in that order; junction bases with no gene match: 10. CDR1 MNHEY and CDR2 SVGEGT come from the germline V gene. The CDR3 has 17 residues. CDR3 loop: CASSYSIGDRFADTQYF. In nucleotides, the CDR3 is TGTGCCAGCAGTTACTCGATCGGGGACAGATTCGCAGATACGCAGTATTTT.

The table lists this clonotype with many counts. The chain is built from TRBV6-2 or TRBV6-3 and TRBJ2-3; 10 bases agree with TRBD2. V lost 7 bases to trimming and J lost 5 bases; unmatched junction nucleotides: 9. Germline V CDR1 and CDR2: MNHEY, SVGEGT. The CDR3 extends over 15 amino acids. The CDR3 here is CASKTSGGAEDTQYF. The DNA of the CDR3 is TGTGCCAGCAAGACGAGCGGGGGGGCCGAAGATACGCAGTATTTT.

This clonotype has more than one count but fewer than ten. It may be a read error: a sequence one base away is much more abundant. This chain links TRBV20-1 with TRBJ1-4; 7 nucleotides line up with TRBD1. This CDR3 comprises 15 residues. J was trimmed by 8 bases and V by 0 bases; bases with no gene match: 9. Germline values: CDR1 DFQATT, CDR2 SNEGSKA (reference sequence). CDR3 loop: CSARDFGGQCEKLFF. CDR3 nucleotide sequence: TGCAGTGCTAGAGATTTCGGGGGACAGTGCGAAAAACTGTTTTTT.

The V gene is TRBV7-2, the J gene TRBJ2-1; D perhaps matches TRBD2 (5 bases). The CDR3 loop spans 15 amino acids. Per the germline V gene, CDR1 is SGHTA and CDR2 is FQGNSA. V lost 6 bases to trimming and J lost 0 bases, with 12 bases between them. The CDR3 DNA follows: TGTGCCAGCAGATCGTCAAGCGGCTCCTACAATGAGCAGTTCTTC. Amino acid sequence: CASRSSSGSYNEQFF.

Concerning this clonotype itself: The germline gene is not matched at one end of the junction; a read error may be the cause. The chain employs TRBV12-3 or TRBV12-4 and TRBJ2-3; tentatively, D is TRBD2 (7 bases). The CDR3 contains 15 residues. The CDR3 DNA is TGTGCCAGCAGTTCCCTAGGGGGGGGAACAGATGCGCAGTATTTT. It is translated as CASSSLGGGTDAQYF.

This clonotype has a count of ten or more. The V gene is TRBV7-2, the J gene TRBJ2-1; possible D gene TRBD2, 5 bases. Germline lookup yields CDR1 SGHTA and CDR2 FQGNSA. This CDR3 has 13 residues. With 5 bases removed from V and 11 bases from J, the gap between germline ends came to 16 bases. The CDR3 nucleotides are TGTGCCAGCAGCCCTTGGACTGGGTCCAAGCAGTTCTTC. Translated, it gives CASSPWTGSKQFF.

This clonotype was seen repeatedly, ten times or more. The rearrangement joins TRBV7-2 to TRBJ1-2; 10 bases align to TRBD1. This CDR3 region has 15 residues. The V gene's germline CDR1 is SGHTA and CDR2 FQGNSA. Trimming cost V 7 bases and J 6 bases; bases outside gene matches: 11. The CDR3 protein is CASTPGGTGVNGYTF. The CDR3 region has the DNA TGTGCCAGCACCCCCGGCGGGACAGGGGTTAATGGCTACACCTTC.

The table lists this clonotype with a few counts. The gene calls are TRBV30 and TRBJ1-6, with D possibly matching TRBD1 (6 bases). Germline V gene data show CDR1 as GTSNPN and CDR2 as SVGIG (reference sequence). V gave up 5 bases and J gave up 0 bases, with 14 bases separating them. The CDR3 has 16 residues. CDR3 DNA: TGTGCCTGGCGAAATACAGGGAGCTCCTATAATTCACCCCTCCACTTT. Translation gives CAWRNTGSSYNSPLHF.

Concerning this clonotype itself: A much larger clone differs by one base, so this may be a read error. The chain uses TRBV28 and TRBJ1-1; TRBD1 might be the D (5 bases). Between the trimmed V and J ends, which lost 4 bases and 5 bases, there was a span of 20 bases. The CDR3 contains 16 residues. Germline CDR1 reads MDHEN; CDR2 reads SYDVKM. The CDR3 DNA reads TGTGCCAGCAGTTACCCCAGGGTAATTGGTGGGACTGAAGCTTTCTTT. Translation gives CASSYPRVIGGTEAFF. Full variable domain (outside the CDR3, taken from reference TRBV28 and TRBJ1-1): DVKVTQSSRYLVKRTGEKVFLECVQDMDHENMFWYRQDPGLGLRLIYFSYDVKMKEKGDIPEGYSVSREKKERFSLILESASTNQTSMYLCASSYPRVIGGTEAFFGQGTRLTVV.

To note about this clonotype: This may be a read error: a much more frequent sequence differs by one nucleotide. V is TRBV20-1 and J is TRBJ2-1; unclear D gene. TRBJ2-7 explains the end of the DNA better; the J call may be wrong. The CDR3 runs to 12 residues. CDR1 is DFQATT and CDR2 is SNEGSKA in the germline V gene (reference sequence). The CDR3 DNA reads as TGCAGTGCTAGAGCCCCCTCCAATGAGCAGTACTTC. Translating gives CSARAPSNEQYF.

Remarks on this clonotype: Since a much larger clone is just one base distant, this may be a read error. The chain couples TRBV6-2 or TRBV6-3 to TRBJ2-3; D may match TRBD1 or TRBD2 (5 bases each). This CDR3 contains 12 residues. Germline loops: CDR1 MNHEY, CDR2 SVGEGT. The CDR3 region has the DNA TGTGTTACGAGGGGCTCCACAGATACGCAGTATTTT. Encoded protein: CVTRGSTDTQYF.

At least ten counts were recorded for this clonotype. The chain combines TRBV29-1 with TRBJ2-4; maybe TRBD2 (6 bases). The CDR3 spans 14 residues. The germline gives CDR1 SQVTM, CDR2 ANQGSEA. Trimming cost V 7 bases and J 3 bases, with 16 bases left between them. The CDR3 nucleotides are TGCAGCGCCCGCGGGGATCCCGTCAAAAACATTCAGTACTTC. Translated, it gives CSARGDPVKNIQYF.

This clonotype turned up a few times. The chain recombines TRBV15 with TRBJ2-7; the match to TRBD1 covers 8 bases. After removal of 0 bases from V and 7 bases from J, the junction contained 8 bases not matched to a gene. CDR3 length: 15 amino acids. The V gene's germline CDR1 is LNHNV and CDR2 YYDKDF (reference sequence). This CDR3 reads CATSRDLRGRGEQYF. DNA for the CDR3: TGTGCCACCAGCAGAGATCTCAGGGGGCGGGGAGAGCAGTACTTC. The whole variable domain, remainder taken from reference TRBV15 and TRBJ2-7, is DAMVIQNPRYQVTQFGKPVTLSCSQTLNHNVMYWYQQKSSQAPKLLFHYYDKDFNNEADTPDNFQSRRPNTSFCFLDIRSPGLGDTAMYLCATSRDLRGRGEQYFGPGTRLTVT.

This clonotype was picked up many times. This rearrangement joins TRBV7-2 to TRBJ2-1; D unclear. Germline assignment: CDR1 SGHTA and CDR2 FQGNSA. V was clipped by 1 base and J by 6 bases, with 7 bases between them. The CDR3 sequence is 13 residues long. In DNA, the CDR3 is TGTGCCAGCAGCTTAGGAATCGGCAATGAGCAGTTCTTC. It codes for CASSLGIGNEQFF.

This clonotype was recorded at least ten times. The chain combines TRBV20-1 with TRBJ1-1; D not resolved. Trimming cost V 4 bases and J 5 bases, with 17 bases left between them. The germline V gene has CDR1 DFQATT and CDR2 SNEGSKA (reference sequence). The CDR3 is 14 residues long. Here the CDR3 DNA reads TGCAGTGCTAACCCTTCAAACTGGGGTACTGAAGCTTTCTTT. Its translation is CSANPSNWGTEAFF.

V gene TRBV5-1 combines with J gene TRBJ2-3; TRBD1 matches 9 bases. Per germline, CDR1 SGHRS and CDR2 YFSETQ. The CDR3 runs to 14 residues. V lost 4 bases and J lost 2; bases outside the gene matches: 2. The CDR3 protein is CASSGQGNTDTQYF. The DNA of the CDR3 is TGCGCCAGCAGCGGACAGGGGAACACAGATACGCAGTATTTT.

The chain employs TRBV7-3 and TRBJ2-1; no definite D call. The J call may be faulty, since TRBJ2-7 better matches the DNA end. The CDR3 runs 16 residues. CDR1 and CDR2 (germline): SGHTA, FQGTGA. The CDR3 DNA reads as TGTGCCAGCAGCTTAATAGCCAAGAGCTCCTACAATGAGCAGTACTTC. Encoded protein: CASSLIAKSSYNEQYF.

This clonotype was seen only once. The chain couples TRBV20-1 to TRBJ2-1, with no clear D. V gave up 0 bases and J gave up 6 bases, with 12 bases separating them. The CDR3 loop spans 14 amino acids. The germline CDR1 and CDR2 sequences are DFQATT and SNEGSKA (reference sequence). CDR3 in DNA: TGCAGTGCTAGAGACGGAATCTTTAGCAATGAGCAGTTCTTC. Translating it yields CSARDGIFSNEQFF.

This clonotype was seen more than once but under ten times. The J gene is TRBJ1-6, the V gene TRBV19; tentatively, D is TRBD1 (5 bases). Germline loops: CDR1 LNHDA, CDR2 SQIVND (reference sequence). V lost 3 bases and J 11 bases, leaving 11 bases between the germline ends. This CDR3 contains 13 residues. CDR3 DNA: TGTGCCAGTAGTATCGGCAGGGCTCCACCCCTCCACTTT. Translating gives CASSIGRAPPLHF.

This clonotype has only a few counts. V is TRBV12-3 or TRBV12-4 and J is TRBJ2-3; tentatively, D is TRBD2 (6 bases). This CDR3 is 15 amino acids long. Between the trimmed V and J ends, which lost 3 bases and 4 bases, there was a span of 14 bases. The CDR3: CASSLGGVSADTQYF. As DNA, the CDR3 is TGTGCCAGCAGTTTGGGGGGAGTTAGCGCAGATACGCAGTATTTT.

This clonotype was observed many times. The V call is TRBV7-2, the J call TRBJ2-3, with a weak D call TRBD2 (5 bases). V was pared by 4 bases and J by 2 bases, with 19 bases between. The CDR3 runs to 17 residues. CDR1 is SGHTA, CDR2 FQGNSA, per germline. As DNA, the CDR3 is TGTGCCAGCAGCTCTCAGAGCACAGCGGAGTTCACAGATACGCAGTATTTT. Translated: CASSSQSTAEFTDTQYF.

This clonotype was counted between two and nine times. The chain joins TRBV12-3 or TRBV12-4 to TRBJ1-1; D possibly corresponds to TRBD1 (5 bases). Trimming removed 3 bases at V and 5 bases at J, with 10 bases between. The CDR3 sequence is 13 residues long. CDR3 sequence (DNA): TGTGCCAGCAGTTTTGATGGGGGAACTGAAGCTTTCTTT. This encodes CASSFDGGTEAFF.

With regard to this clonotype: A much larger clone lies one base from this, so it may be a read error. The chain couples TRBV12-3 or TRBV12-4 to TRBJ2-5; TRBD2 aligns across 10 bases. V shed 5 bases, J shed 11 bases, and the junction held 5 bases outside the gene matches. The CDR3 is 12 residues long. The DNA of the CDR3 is TGTGCCAGCAGTGGGACTAGCGATGAGCAGTACTTC. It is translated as CASSGTSDEQYF.